The 12 T cell receptor beta chains listed next were all sequenced from one sample in a study of T cell responses to AZD1222 COVID-19 vaccine. TCRdb's copy holds only in-frame clones and misses some; the assay was immunoSEQ multiplex PCR. In the table there are approximately 140,000 clones, 82% of which are singletons. The sequencing here drew on peripheral blood, taken on day 0 of MenACWY control vaccination. The receptors shown here come from an adult in good health.

The table lists this clone with a few counts. This chain links TRBV5-1 with TRBJ1-1, with 8 bases identical to TRBD1. In germline, CDR1 is SGHRS, CDR2 YFSETQ. J lost 1 base, V lost 4 bases, and 6 bases had no gene match. The CDR3 sequence is 15 residues long. CDR3 nucleotide sequence: TGCGCCAGCAGCCTTCGGACAGGGTGGAACACTGAAGCTTTCTTT. Encoded protein: CASSLRTGWNTEAFF. The complete variable domain, with remaining parts taken from reference TRBV5-1 and TRBJ1-1, reads KAGVTQTPRYLIKTRGQQVTLSCSPISGHRSVSWYQQTPGQGLQFLFEYFSETQRNKGNFPGRFSGRQFSNSRSEMNVSTLELGDSALYLCASSLRTGWNTEAFFGQGTRLTVV.

V gene TRBV20-1 combines with J gene TRBJ2-2; 9 positions agree with TRBD2. V lost 3 bases, J lost 4 bases, and 6 bases stayed unmatched. CDR3 length equals 15 residues. Germline CDR1 DFQATT, CDR2 SNEGSKA (reference sequence). The CDR3 here is CSASRGGVGTGELFF. The CDR3 DNA reads TGCAGTGCTAGTCGCGGGGGGGTAGGCACCGGGGAGCTGTTTTTT.

V is TRBV19 and J is TRBJ1-6; D remains unclear. Germline CDR1 LNHDA, CDR2 SQIVND (reference sequence). This CDR3 comprises 12 residues. With 5 bases removed from V and 7 bases from J, the gap between germline ends came to 6 bases. Here the CDR3 DNA reads TGTGCCAGTAGTGGGCAGAATTCACCCCTCCACTTT. This sequence encodes CASSGQNSPLHF.

This chain joins TRBV2 and TRBJ1-6, with a weak D call TRBD1 (6 bases). The CDR3 is 14 residues long. CDR1 and CDR2 from the germline V gene are SNHLY and FYNNEI. V lost 8 bases and J 8 bases, leaving 16 bases between the germline ends. The CDR3 is CASGATGEYSPLHF. The CDR3 region has the DNA TGTGCCAGCGGCGCGACAGGAGAATATTCACCCCTCCACTTT.

This clone was found once. This chain joins TRBV18 and TRBJ2-2; no reliable D call. Trimming took off 2 bases at V and 5 bases at J, with 3 bases between the two ends. From germline, CDR1 is KGHSH and CDR2 LQKENI. The CDR3 runs to 12 residues. CDR3 in DNA: TGTGCCAGCTCACCAATGACCGGGGAGCTGTTTTTT. Residues: CASSPMTGELFF.

This clone appeared a single time. The rearrangement uses TRBV7-9 and TRBJ1-2; a weak D match, TRBD1 (6 bases). This CDR3 spans 14 amino acids. The germline gives CDR1 SEHNR, CDR2 FQNEAQ (reference sequence). The germline V and J ends were trimmed by 6 bases and 0 bases, with 11 bases remaining between them. CDR3: CASRPQGSNYGYTF. The CDR3 nucleotides read TGTGCCAGCAGACCACAGGGTTCTAACTATGGCTACACCTTC.

Notes on this clone: The same CDR3 arises from other DNA sequences in this sample as well. This rearrangement joins TRBV27 to TRBJ1-1; D might be TRBD1 (6 bases). With 0 bases removed from V and 0 bases from J, the gap between germline ends came to 8 bases. CDR3 length equals 15 residues. Germline values: CDR1 MNHEY, CDR2 SMNVEV (reference sequence). The CDR3 DNA reads TGTGCCAGCAGTTTATCGAAGGGGGTGAACACTGAAGCTTTCTTT. Its protein product is CASSLSKGVNTEAFF.

This clone was detected only once. The chain recombines TRBV3-1 (or the pseudogene TRBV3-2) with TRBJ1-2, with D uncertain. Germline V CDR1 and CDR2: LGHDT, YNNKEL (reference sequence). The CDR3 runs 14 residues. The germline V and J ends were trimmed by 2 bases and 2 bases, with 9 bases remaining between them. CDR3 residues: CASSQLDGNYGYTF. CDR3 DNA sequence: TGTGCCAGCAGCCAACTGGACGGGAACTATGGCTACACCTTC.

About this clone: The junction does not match germline at one end; this may be a read error. The genes are TRBV7-9 and TRBJ2-1, with D unresolved. This CDR3 has 12 residues. The germline gives CDR1 SEHNR, CDR2 FQNEAQ (reference sequence). CDR3 in amino acids: CASSLGVNEQFF. The CDR3 DNA reads TGTGCCAGCAGTTTAGGAGTGAATGAGCAGTTCTTC. The entire variable domain, with the rest obtained from reference TRBV7-9 and TRBJ2-1, is as follows: DTGVSQNPRHKITKRGQNVTFRCDPISEHNRLYWYRQTLGQGPEFLTYFQNEAQLEKSRLLSDRFSAERPKGSFSTLEIQRTEQGDSAMYLCASSLGVNEQFFGPGTRLTVL.

To note about this clone: In the same sample, other DNA sequences code for this CDR3. V usage is TRBV24-1 and J usage is TRBJ2-1; 7 positions agree with TRBD2. CDR3 length equals 13 residues. The junction had 6 bases not matched to a gene; V was cut back by 4 bases and J by 10 bases. Germline CDR1 KGHDR, CDR2 SFDVKD. The CDR3 loop is CATSDPPGGEQFF. The CDR3 coding sequence is TGTGCCACCAGTGACCCCCCGGGAGGAGAGCAGTTCTTC.

The chain has TRBV11-2 and TRBJ2-5; the D is unclear. In germline, CDR1 is SGHAT, CDR2 FQNNGV. The CDR3 consists of 13 residues. The V and J ends lost 0 bases and 5 bases respectively, with 7 bases between them. The CDR3 DNA is TGTGCCAGCAGCTTAGATTGGGCGGAGACCCAGTACTTC. Protein sequence: CASSLDWAETQYF.

The chain combines TRBV2 with TRBJ1-1; D not resolved. This CDR3 is built from 14 residues. Deletions cut 6 bases from V and 4 bases from J, with 15 bases between. Germline CDR1 and CDR2: SNHLY and FYNNEI. The CDR3: CASRRTPQSTEAFF. The CDR3 coding sequence is TGTGCCAGCAGAAGGACCCCTCAGAGCACTGAAGCTTTCTTT.